This T cell receptor (beta chain) was recorded in a study of vaccination effects on CD4 cells after COVID-19. Background on the study: Wells of 1.8 million or so PBMC each were grown with 8.5 to 10 IU/ml IL-2 and roughly 10 ug/ml peptides.

Assay: immunoSEQ multiplex PCR; the TCRdb copy retains only in-frame clones and omits some. The sample contains around 30,000 clones, roughly 60% of which appear only once. Note on this clone: The antigen is unknown.

Culturing for ten to eleven days preceded CD4+ T cell isolation. Having tested negative for nucleocapsid antibodies, the vaccine recipients showed no prior SARS-CoV-2 infection. This material consisted of CD4+ T cells from PBMCs cultured without peptide, taken before COVID-19 vaccination. The sequence was collected from a human donor who received a COVID-19 vaccine.

Here the CDR3 reads CASSLTNRRPQHF. CDR3 nucleotides: TGTGCCAGCAGCTTAACGAACAGGAGGCCCCAGCATTTT. The rearrangement links TRBV11-2 to TRBJ1-5, with TRBD1 as a possible D gene (5 bases). Germline CDR1 and CDR2: SGHAT and FQNNGV. V lost 2 bases to trimming and J lost 9 bases, with 11 bases between them. The CDR3 loop spans 13 amino acids.